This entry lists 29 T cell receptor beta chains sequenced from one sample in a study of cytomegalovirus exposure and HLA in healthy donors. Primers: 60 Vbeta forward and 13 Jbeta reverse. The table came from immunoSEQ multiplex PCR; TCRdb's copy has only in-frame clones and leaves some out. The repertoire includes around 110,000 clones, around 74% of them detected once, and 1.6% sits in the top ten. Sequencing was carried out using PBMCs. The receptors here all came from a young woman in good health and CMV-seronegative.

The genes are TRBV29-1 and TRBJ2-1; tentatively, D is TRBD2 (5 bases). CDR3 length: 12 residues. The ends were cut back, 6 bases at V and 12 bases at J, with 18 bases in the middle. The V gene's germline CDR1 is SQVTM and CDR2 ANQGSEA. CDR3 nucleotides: TGCAGCGTCCCGGGTATGTCTGCGGGGCAGTTCTTC. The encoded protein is CSVPGMSAGQFF.

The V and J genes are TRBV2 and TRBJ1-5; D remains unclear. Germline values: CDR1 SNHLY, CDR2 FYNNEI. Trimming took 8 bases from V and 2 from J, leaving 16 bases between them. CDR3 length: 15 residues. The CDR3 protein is CASQLESRGNQPQHF. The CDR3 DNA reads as TGTGCCAGCCAACTTGAATCCCGGGGCAATCAGCCCCAGCATTTT.

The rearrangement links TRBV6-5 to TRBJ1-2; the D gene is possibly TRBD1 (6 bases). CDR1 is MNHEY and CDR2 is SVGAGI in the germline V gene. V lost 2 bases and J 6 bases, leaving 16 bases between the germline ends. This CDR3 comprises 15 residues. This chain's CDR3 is CASSYIPTGLNGYTF. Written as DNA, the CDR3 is TGTGCCAGCAGTTACATTCCTACAGGGTTGAATGGCTACACCTTC.

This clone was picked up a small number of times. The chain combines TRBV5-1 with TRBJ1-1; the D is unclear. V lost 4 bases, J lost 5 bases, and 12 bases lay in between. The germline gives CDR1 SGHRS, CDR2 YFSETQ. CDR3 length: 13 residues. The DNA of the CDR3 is TGCGCCAGCAGCGCCTACCTTTTAACTGAAGCTTTCTTT. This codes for CASSAYLLTEAFF.

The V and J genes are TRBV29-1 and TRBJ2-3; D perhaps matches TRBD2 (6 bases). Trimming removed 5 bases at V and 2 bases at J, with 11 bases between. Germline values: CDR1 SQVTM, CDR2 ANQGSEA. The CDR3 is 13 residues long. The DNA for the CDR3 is TGCAGCGTTATGAGGGACTTCACAGATACGCAGTATTTT. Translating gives CSVMRDFTDTQYF.

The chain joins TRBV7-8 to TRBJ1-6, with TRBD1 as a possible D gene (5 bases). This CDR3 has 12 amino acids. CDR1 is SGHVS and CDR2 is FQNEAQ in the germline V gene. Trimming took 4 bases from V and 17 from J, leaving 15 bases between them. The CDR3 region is CASSSSGQGFHF. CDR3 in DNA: TGTGCCAGCAGCTCCTCAGGGCAGGGCTTCCACTTT.

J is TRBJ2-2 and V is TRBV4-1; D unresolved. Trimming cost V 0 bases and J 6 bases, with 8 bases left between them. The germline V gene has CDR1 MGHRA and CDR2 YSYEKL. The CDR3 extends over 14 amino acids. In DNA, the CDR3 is TGCGCCAGCAGCCAAGATGCGGCTCCCGGGGAGCTGTTTTTT. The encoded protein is CASSQDAAPGELFF.

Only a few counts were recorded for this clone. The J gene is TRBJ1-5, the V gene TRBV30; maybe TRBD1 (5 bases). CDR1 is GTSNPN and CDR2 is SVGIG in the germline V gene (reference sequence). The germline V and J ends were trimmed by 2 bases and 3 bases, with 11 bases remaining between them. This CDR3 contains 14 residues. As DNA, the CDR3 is TGTGCCTGGAGTAGCGGGGGACCCAATCAGCCCCAGCATTTT. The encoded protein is CAWSSGGPNQPQHF.

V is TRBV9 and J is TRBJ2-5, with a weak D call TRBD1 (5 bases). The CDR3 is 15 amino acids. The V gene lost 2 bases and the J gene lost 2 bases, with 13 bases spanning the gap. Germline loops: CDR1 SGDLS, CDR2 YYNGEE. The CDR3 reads CASSVSGGAQETQYF. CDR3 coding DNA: TGTGCCAGCAGCGTCTCTGGTGGGGCACAAGAGACCCAGTACTTC. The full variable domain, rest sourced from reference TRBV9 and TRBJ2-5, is DSGVTQTPKHLITATGQRVTLRCSPRSGDLSVYWYQQSLDQGLQFLIQYYNGEERAKGNILERFSAQQFPDLHSELNLSSLELGDSALYFCASSVSGGAQETQYFGPGTRLLVL.

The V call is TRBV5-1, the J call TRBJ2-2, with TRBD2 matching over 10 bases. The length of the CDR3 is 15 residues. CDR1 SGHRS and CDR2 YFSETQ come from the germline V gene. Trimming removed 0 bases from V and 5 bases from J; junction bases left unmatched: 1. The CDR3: CASSLGTSGTGELFF. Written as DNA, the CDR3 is TGCGCCAGCAGCTTGGGGACTAGCGGAACCGGGGAGCTGTTTTTT.

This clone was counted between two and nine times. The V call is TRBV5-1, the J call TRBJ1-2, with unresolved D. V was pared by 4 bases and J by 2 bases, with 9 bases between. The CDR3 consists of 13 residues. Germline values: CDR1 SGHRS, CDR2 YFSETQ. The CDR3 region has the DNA TGCGCCAGCAGCCTTTCAGGAAACTATGGCTACACCTTC. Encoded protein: CASSLSGNYGYTF.

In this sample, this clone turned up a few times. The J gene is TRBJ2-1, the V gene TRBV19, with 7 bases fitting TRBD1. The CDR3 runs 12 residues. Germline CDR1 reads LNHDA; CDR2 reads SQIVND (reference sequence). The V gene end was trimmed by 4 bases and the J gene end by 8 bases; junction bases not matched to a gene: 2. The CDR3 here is CASSTTGDEQFF. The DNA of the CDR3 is TGTGCCAGTAGTACCACAGGGGATGAGCAGTTCTTC.

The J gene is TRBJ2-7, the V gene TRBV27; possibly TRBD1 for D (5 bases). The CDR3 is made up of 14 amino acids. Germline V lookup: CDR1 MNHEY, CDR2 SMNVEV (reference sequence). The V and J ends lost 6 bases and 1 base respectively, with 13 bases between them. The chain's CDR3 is CASRNRRLSYEQYF. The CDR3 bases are TGTGCCAGCAGGAACAGGAGACTTTCCTACGAGCAGTACTTC.

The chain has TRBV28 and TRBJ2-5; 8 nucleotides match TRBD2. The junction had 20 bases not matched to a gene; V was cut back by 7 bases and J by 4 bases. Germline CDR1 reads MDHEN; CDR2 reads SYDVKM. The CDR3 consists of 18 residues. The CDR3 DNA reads TGTGCCAGCACCGCGGGGGGCCTACGACCGCCCTTGGGAGAGACCCAGTACTTC. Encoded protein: CASTAGGLRPPLGETQYF.

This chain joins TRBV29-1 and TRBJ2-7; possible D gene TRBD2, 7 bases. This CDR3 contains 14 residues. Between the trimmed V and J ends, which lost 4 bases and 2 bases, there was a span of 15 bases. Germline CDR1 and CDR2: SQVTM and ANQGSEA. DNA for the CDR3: TGCAGCGTTGGGGGGGGCCCTACTCCCTACGAGCAGTACGTC. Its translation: CSVGGGPTPYEQYV.

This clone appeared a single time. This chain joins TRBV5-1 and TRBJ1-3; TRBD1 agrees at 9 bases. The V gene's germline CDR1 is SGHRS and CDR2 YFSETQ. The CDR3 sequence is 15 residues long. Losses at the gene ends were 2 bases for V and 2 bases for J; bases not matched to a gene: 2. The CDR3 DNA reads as TGCGCCAGCAGCTTCGACAGGGGGGCTGGAAACACCATATATTTT. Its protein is CASSFDRGAGNTIYF.

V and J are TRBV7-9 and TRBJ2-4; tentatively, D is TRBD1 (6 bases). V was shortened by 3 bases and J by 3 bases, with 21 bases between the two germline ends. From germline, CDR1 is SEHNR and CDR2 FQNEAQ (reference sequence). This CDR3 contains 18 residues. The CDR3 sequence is CASSFTRQGPYDKNIQYF. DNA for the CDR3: TGTGCCAGCAGCTTTACCCGCCAGGGGCCGTATGACAAAAACATTCAGTACTTC.

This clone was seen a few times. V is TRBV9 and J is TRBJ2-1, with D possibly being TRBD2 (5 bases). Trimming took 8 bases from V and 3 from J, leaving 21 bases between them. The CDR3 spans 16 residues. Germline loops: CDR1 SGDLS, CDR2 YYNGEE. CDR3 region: CASTVGPGGYYNEQFF. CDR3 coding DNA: TGTGCCAGTACCGTCGGGCCCGGCGGGTACTACAATGAGCAGTTCTTC.

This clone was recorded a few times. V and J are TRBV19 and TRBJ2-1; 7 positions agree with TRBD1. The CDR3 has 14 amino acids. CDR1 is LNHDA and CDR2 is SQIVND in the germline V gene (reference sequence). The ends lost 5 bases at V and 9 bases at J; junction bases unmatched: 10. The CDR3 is CASSGYQWDSEQFF. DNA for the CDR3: TGTGCCAGTAGTGGCTACCAGTGGGACAGTGAGCAGTTCTTC.

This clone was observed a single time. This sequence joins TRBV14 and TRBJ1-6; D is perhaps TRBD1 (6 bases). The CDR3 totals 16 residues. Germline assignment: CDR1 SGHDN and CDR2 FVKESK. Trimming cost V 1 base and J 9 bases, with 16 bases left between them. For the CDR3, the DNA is TGTGCCAGCAGCCAAGGGCTGCGGGGGGCAGGTTCACCCCTCCACTTT. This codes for CASSQGLRGAGSPLHF.

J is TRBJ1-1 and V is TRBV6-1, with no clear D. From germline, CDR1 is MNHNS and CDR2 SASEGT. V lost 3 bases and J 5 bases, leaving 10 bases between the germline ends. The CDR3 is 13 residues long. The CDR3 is CASSDRGRTEAFF. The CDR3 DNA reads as TGTGCCAGCAGTGATCGAGGTAGGACTGAAGCTTTCTTT.

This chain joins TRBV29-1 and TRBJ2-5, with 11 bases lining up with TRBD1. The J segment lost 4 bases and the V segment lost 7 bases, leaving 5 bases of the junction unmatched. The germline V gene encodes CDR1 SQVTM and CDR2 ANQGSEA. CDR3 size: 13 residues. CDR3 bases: TGCAGCGAGAGGACAGGGGGCGGAGAGACCCAGTACTTC. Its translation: CSERTGGGETQYF.

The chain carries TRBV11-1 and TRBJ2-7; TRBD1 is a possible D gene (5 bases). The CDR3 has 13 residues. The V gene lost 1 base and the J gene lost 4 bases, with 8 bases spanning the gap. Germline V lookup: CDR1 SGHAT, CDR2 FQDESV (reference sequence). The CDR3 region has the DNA TGTGCCAGCAGCTTAGATCAGGGTTACGAGCAGTACTTC. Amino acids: CASSLDQGYEQYF.

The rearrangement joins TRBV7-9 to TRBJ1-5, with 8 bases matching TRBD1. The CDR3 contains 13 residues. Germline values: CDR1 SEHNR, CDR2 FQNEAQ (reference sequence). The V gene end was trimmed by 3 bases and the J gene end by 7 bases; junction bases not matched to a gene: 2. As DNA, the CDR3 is TGTGCCAGCAGCTTCGGACAGGGCCAGCCCCAGCATTTT. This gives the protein CASSFGQGQPQHF. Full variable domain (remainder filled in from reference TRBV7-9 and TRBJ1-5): DTGVSQNPRHKITKRGQNVTFRCDPISEHNRLYWYRQTLGQGPEFLTYFQNEAQLEKSRLLSDRFSAERPKGSFSTLEIQRTEQGDSAMYLCASSFGQGQPQHFGDGTRLSIL.

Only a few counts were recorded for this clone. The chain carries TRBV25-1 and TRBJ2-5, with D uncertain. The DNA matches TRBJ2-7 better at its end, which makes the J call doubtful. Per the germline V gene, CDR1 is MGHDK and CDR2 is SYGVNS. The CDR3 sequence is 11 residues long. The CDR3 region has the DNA TGTGCCAGCGGTACCTCCTACGAGCAGTACTTC. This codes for CASGTSYEQYF.

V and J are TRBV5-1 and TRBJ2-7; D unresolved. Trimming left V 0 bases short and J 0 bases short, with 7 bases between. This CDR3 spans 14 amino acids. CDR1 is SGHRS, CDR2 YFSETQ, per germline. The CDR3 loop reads CASSLDSLSYEQYF. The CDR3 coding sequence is TGCGCCAGCAGCTTGGACAGTCTCTCCTACGAGCAGTACTTC.

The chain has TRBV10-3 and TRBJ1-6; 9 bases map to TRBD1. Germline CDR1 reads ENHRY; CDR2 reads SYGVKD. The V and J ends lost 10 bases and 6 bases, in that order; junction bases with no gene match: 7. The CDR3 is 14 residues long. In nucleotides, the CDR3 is TGTGCCACCCGACAGGGGGGGCTTAATTCACCCCTCCACTTT. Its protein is CATRQGGLNSPLHF.

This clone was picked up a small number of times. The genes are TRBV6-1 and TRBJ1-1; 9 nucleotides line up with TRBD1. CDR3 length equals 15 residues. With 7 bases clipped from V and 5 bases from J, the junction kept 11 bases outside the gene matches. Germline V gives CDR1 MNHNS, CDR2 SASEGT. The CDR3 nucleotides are TGTGCCAGCACCCTACAGGGGGCATTGGGGACTGAAGCTTTCTTT. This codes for CASTLQGALGTEAFF.

DNA of the CDR3: TGTGCCAGCAGCTCCAGACAGAGCTACGAGCAGTACTTC. Translation: CASSSRQSYEQYF. The V gene is TRBV7-6, the J gene TRBJ2-7, with a weak D call TRBD1 (5 bases). This CDR3 spans 13 amino acids. Germline V CDR1 and CDR2: SGHVS, FNYEAQ. The V and J ends lost 4 bases and 3 bases respectively, with 10 bases between them.